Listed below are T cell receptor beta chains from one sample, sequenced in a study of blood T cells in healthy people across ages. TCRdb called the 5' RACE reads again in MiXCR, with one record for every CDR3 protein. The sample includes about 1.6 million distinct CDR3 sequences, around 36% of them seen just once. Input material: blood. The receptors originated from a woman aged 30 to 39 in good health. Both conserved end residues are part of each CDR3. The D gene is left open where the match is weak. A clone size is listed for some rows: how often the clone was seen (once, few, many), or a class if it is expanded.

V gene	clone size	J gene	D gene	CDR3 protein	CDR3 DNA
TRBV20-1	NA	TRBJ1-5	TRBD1	CSPDRVGNQPQHF	TGCAGTCCGGACAGGGTCGGCAATCAGCCCCAGCATTTT
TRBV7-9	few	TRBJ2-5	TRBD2	CASSFGTSEETQYF	TGTGCCAGCAGCTTTGGGACTAGCGAGGAGACCCAGTACTTC
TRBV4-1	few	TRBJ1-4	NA	CASSETTTRDEKLFF	TGCGCCAGCAGCGAAACTACAACAAGGGACGAAAAACTGTTTTTT
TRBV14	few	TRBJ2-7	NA	CASSDRDPGVNEQYF	TGTGCCAGCAGCGACCGGGACCCGGGCGTCAACGAGCAGTACTTC
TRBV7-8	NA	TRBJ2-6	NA	CASSLMEGSGANALTF	TGTGCCAGCAGCTTAATGGAGGGCTCTGGGGCCAACGCCCTGACTTTC
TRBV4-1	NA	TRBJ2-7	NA	CASSPPRGGLYEQYF	TGCGCCAGCAGCCCCCCTAGAGGGGGGCTCTACGAGCAGTACTTC
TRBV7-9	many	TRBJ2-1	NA	CASSLGSNEQFF	TGTGCCAGCAGCTTAGGTAGCAATGAGCAGTTCTTC
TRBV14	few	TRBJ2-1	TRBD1	CASSQARGQINEQFF	TGTGCCAGCAGCCAAGCCAGGGGGCAGATCAATGAGCAGTTCTTC
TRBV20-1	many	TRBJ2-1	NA	CSASHNEQFF	TGCAGTGCTAGCCACAATGAGCAGTTCTTC
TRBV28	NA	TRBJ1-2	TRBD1	CASRRLDRDNYGYTF	TGTGCCAGCAGACGCCTTGACAGGGATAACTATGGCTACACCTTC
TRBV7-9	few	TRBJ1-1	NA	CASKVAESTEAFF	TGTGCCAGTAAAGTGGCGGAAAGCACTGAAGCTTTCTTT
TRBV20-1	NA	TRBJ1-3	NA	CSARGGTGNTIYF	TGCAGTGCTAGGGGGGGTACTGGAAACACCATATATTTT
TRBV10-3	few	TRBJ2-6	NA	CAISESGTRRFSGANVLTF	TGTGCCATCAGTGAGTCGGGGACCCGAAGGTTTTCCGGGGCCAACGTCCTGACTTTC
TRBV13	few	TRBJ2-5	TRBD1	CASSRQGFGETQYF	TGTGCCAGCAGCCGACAGGGGTTTGGGGAGACCCAGTACTTC
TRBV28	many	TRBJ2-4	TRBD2	CASSSPGLAAYENIQYF	TGTGCCAGCAGTTCTCCGGGACTAGCGGCATACGAAAACATTCAGTACTTC
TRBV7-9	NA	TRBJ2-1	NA	CASSPQGDTFQPYNEQFF	TGTGCCAGCAGCCCCCAAGGAGACACGTTCCAGCCCTACAATGAGCAGTTCTTC
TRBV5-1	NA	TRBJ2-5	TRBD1	CANSGGTGYGQYF	TGCGCCAACAGCGGAGGGACAGGCTACGGGCAGTACTTC
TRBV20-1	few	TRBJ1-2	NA	CSASPGIVGAARDYGYTF	TGCAGTGCTAGTCCTGGGATTGTGGGAGCAGCCAGGGACTATGGCTACACCTTC
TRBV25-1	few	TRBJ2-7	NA	CASTGTGTYEQYF	TGTGCCAGCACAGGAACAGGTACCTACGAGCAGTACTTC
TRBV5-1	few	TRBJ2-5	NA	CASSLAPQQETQYF	TGCGCCAGCAGCTTGGCCCCGCAGCAAGAGACCCAGTACTTC
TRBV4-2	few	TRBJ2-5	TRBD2	CASSQAVTSGGLGETQYF	TGTGCCAGCAGCCAAGCGGTCACTAGCGGGGGCCTTGGAGAGACCCAGTACTTC
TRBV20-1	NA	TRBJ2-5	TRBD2	CSASSSGSGATAPQETQYF	TGCAGTGCTAGTTCTTCCGGTAGCGGGGCGACCGCCCCCCAAGAGACCCAGTACTTC
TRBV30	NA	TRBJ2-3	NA	CAWSVQGSSTQYF	TGTGCCTGGAGTGTACAAGGGTCCAGTACGCAGTATTTT
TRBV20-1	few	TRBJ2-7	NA	CSARLNYEQYF	TGCAGTGCGAGGCTAAACTACGAGCAGTACTTC
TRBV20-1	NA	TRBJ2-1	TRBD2	CSASSPLAGIHNEQFF	TGCAGTGCTAGTTCCCCCCTAGCGGGTATCCACAATGAGCAGTTCTTC
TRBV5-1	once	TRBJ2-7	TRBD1	CASSLGMVGGSRSSYEQYF	TGCGCCAGCAGCTTGGGGATGGTAGGGGGCTCTCGGAGCTCCTACGAGCAGTACTTC
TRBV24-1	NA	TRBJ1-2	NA	CATSETRWRGGYTF	TGTGCCACCAGTGAGACACGGTGGAGAGGGGGCTACACCTTC
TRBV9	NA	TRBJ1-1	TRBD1	CASSVGAQGMNTEAFF	TGTGCCAGCAGCGTAGGGGCACAGGGGATGAACACTGAAGCTTTCTTT
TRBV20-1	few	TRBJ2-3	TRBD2	CSATSGGPADTQYF	TGCAGTGCTACTAGCGGGGGTCCAGCAGATACGCAGTATTTT
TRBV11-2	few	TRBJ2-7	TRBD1	CASSLGQVVSYEQYF	TGTGCCAGCAGCTTGGGACAGGTAGTCTCCTACGAGCAGTACTTC
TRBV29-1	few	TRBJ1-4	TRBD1	CSVAGTGGIWQSEKLFF	TGCAGCGTCGCCGGGACAGGGGGAATCTGGCAGAGTGAAAAACTGTTTTTT
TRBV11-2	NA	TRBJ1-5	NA	CASSLGGSWGSNQPQHF	TGTGCCAGCAGCTTAGGGGGCAGTTGGGGTAGCAATCAGCCCCAGCATTTT
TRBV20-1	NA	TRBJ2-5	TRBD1	CSAGTGARETQYF	TGCAGTGCCGGGACAGGGGCTCGGGAGACCCAGTACTTC
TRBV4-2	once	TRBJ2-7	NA	CASSQKRGLPRGEQYF	TGTGCCAGCAGCCAAAAGCGTGGACTCCCTAGGGGGGAGCAGTACTTC
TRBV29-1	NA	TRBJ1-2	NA	CSVEGGRLGGYGYTF	TGCAGCGTTGAAGGTGGGAGGCTCGGTGGGTATGGCTACACCTTC
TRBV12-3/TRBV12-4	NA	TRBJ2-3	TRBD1	CASSSSGGVSADTQYF	TGTGCCAGCAGTTCCTCAGGGGGCGTATCGGCAGATACGCAGTATTTT
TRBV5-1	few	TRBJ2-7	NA	CASSLSLSGYEQYF	TGCGCCAGCAGCTTGAGCCTCAGTGGGTACGAGCAGTACTTC
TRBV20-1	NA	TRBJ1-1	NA	CSADWEENAEAFF	TGCAGTGCTGACTGGGAGGAGAACGCTGAAGCTTTCTTT
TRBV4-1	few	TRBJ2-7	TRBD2	CASSPRGHAGVITYEQYF	TGCGCCAGCAGCCCAAGGGGTCACGCGGGAGTAATAACCTACGAGCAGTACTTC
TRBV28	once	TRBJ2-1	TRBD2	CASTLSGGSSYNEQFF	TGTGCCAGCACCCTTAGCGGGGGCAGCTCCTACAATGAGCAGTTCTTC
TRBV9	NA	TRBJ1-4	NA	CASSSRGTAGEKLFF	TGTGCCAGCAGCTCCCGGGGAACGGCGGGGGAAAAACTGTTTTTT
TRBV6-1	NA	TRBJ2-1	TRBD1	CASNTEDRGWNEQFF	TGTGCCAGCAATACAGAGGACAGGGGTTGGAATGAGCAGTTCTTC
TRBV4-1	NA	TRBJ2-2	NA	CASSAEHPTGELFF	TGCGCCAGCAGCGCCGAGCACCCCACCGGGGAGCTGTTTTTT
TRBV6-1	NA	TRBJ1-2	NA	CAINLRGLSGYGYTF	TGTGCCATTAACCTAAGGGGATTATCAGGGTATGGCTACACCTTC
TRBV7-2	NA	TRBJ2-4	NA	CASTPPDGPKNIQYF	TGTGCCAGCACCCCGCCCGACGGTCCCAAAAACATTCAGTACTTC
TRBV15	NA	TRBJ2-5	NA	CATSRDWSTERQETQYF	TGTGCCACCAGCAGAGATTGGTCGACAGAGCGCCAAGAGACCCAGTACTTC
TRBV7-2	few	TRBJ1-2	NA	CASSLAPGQAYGYTF	TGTGCCAGCAGCTTAGCGCCAGGGCAGGCCTATGGCTACACCTTC
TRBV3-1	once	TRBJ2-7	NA	CASRAPGRYEQYF	TGCGCCAGCAGGGCCCCGGGCCGCTACGAGCAGTACTTC